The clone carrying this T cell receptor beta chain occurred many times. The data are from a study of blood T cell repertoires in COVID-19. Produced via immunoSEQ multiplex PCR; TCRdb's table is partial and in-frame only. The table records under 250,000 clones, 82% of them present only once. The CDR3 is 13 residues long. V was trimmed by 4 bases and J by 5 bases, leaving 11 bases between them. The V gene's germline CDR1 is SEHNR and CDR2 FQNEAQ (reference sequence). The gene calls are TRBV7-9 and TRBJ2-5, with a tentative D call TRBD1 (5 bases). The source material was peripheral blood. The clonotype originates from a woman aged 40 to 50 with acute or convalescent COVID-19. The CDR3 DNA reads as TGTGCCAGCAGCTCCCAGGGTAGTGAGACCCAGTACTTC. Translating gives CASSSQGSETQYF.